The sequence of this T cell receptor beta chain was determined in a study of T cells in Graves' hyperthyroidism and ophthalmopathy. Study-level results: Ophthalmopathy stood apart from stable hyperthyroidism in a 13 V-J model. Most thyroid clonotypes expanded above 0.001 were also detected in blood.

RNA transcripts yielded amplified TCR beta CDR3 regions. A first-round RT-PCR of the TCR CDR3 used the HTBI primer set. TCRdb processed the multiplex PCR reads anew with MiXCR; each CDR3 protein has one entry. The table records approximately 590,000 distinct CDR3 sequences, around 46% of them present only once. This clonotype was seen repeatedly, ten times or more. The target antigen is unknown. V was cut by 2 bases and J by 3 bases, with 7 bases left in between. Germline CDR1 SNHLY, CDR2 FYNNEI. The CDR3 loop spans 13 amino acids. Hyperthyroidism had been newly diagnosed in patients aged 18 to 65, and its duration was under 2 months.

The chain carries TRBV2 and TRBJ1-1, with no clear D. Sequences were obtained from peripheral blood or thyroid tissue (not recorded which). The sequence was collected from a young woman with Graves' hyperthyroidism. CDR3 nucleotides: TGTGCCAGCAGTGAATCGGGCTACACTGAAGCTTTCTTT. Translated: CASSESGYTEAFF.